Each of the 5 T cell receptor beta chains below was sequenced from the same sample in a study of OX40 agonist ivuxolimab in advanced cancers. Here immunoSEQ multiplex PCR was the method, and the copy in TCRdb shows in-frame clones only, minus some. The profile shows about 61,000 clones, 80% to 90% of them singletons. This sample comprised CD4+ or CD8+ T cells sorted from blood, obtained in a trial of the OX40 agonist ivuxolimab. The receptors were gathered from an adult with an advanced solid tumor such as melanoma, head and neck, liver or kidney cancer.

The J gene is TRBJ2-5, the V gene TRBV2, with D hard to call. Germline V gives CDR1 SNHLY, CDR2 FYNNEI. Trimming cost V 7 bases and J 2 bases, with 11 bases left between them. The CDR3 contains 13 residues. In DNA form, the CDR3 reads TGTGCCAGCAACAAGTTACAGCAAGAGACCCAGTACTTC. Protein: CASNKLQQETQYF.

The rearrangement joins TRBV18 to TRBJ1-1; D is undetermined. V lost 2 bases and J lost 4, with 11 bases in between. CDR1 and CDR2 from the germline V gene are KGHSH and LQKENI. This CDR3 contains 14 residues. The CDR3 DNA follows: TGTGCCAGCTCACCAGCGAGTCCCTTCACTGAAGCTTTCTTT. Encoded protein: CASSPASPFTEAFF.

This rearrangement joins TRBV4-2 to TRBJ2-1; D uncertain. V was shortened by 4 bases and J by 2 bases, with 15 bases between the two germline ends. The CDR3 extends over 16 amino acids. Germline V gene sequence: CDR1 LGHNA, CDR2 YNFKEQ. For the CDR3, the DNA is TGTGCCAGCAGCCCCGACCCCCTAGGACCCTACAATGAGCAGTTCTTC. This encodes CASSPDPLGPYNEQFF.

The rearrangement joins TRBV11-3 to TRBJ2-1, with 11 bases matching TRBD2. The germline V gene has CDR1 SGHNT and CDR2 YENEEA. The CDR3 consists of 15 residues. The V and J ends lost 5 bases and 8 bases, in that order; junction bases with no gene match: 8. CDR3 sequence (DNA): TGTGCCAGCAGCCTACTTAGCGGGGGGGGTGATGAGCAGTTCTTC. This gives the protein CASSLLSGGGDEQFF.

The chain has TRBV18 and TRBJ2-1, with 7 bases fitting TRBD1. CDR1 is KGHSH and CDR2 is LQKENI in the germline V gene. J gave up 2 bases and V 4 bases, and 5 bases lay outside the gene matches. There are 15 residues in the CDR3. For the CDR3, the DNA is TGTGCCAGCTCACTTGTAGGGGGCGCCTACAATGAGCAGTTCTTC. Translation gives CASSLVGGAYNEQFF.